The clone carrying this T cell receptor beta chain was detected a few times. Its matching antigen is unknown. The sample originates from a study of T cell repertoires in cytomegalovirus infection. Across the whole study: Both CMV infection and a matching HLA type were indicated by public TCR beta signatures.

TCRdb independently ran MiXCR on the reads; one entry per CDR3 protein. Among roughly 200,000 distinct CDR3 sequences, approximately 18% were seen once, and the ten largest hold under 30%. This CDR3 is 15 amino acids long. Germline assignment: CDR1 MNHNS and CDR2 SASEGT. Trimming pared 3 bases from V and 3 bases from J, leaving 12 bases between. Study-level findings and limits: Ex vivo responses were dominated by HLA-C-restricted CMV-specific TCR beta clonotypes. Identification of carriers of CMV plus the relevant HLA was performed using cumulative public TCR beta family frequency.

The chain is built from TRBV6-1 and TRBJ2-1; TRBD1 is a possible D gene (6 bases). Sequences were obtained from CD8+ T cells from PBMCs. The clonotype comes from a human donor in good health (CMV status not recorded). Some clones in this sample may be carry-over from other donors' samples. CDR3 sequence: CASSDRDIRYNEQFF. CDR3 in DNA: TGTGCCAGCAGTGACCGGGACATCCGCTACAATGAGCAGTTCTTC.